This T cell receptor beta chain stems from a study of vaccination effects on CD4 cells after COVID-19. Whole-study context: Post-vaccine sample collection fell at a median of 72 days after the second dose.

Worth noting for this clone: Its target is not known. Other DNA sequences in the sample encode the same CDR3.

Cultured cells yielded isolated CD4+ T cells after 10 days. Each participant received a vaccine that was either BNT162b2 or mRNA-1273, given as two doses. Vaccinees lacked prior SARS-CoV-2 infection and tested negative for nucleocapsid antibodies. The V gene's germline CDR1 is LNHNV and CDR2 YYDKDF (reference sequence). The V and J ends lost 0 bases and 6 bases respectively, with 12 bases between them. The CDR3 has 15 residues. TCRdb's table, derived via immunoSEQ multiplex PCR, lists solely in-frame clones and lacks some. The sample lists under 35,000 clones, 74% occurring once. Whole-study results and caveats: Small numbers of convalescent patients limited the study. It also lacked early post-infection timepoints. Marked clonal contraction was seen in infection- and vaccine-induced clones late after vaccination.

V gene TRBV15 combines with J gene TRBJ1-5, with D perhaps TRBD1 (5 bases). The sequence came from a human donor who received a COVID-19 vaccine. Sequences were derived from CD4+ T cells from PBMCs cultured without peptide, sampled after COVID-19 vaccination. CDR3 DNA sequence: TGTGCCACCAGCAGAGATCCAGGGATCGGTCAGCCCCAGCATTTT. Translating gives CATSRDPGIGQPQHF.